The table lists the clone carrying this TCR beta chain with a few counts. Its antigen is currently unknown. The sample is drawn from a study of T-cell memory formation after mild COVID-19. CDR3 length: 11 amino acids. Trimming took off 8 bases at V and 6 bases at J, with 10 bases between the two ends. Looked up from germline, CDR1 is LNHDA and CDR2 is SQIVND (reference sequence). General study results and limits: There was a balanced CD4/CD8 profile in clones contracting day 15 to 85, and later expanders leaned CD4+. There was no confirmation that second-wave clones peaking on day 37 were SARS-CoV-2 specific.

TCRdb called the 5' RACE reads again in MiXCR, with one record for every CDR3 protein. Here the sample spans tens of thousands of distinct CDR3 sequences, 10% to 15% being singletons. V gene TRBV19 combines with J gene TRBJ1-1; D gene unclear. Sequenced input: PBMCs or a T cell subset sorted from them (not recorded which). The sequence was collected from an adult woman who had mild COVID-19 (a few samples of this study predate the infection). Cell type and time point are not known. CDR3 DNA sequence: TGTGCCAGTCGAATGCCCCCTGAAGCTTTCTTT. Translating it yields CASRMPPEAFF.